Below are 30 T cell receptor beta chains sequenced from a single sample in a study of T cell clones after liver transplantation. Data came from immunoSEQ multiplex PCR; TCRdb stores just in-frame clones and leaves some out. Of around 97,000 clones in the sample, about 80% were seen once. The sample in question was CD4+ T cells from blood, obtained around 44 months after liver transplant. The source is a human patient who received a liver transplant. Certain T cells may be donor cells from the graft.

CDR3 protein: CASSRLAGGVGEQFF. The DNA of the CDR3 is TGTGCCAGCAGTAGACTAGCGGGGGGCGTAGGTGAGCAGTTCTTC. The rearrangement joins TRBV25-1 to TRBJ2-1; 13 positions agree with TRBD2. Per the germline V gene, CDR1 is MGHDK and CDR2 is SYGVNS. This CDR3 is 15 amino acids long. V dropped 5 bases and J dropped 9; count of bases not matched to a gene: 7.

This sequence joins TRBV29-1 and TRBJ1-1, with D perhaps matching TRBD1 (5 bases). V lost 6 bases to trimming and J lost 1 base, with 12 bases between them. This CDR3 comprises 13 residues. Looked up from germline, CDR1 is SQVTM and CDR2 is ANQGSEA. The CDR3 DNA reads TGCAGCGTCCCCTACGGGGCGAACACTGAAGCTTTCTTT. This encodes CSVPYGANTEAFF.

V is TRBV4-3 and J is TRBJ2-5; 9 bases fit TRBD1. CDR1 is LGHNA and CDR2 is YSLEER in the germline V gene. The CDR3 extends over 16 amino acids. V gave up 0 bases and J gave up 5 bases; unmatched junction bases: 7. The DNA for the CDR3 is TGCGCCAGCAGCCAAGATTACGGACAGGGGCGGGAGACCCAGTACTTC. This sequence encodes CASSQDYGQGRETQYF.

The CDR3 sequence is CATSQRREAFF. CDR3 DNA: TGTGCCACCTCCCAGCGTAGGGAAGCTTTCTTT. This chain joins TRBV28 and TRBJ1-1, with D uncertain. Germline assignment: CDR1 MDHEN and CDR2 SYDVKM. Between the trimmed V and J ends, which lost 10 bases and 8 bases, there was a span of 14 bases. This CDR3 is built from 11 residues.

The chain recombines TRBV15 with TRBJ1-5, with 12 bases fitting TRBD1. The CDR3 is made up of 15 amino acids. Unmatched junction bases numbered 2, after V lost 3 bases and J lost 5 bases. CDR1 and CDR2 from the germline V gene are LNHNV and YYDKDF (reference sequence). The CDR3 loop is CATSSRDRGHQPQHF. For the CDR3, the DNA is TGTGCCACCAGCAGCCGGGACAGGGGGCATCAGCCCCAGCATTTT.

CDR3 nucleotide sequence: TGTGCCAGCAGCTTAAAGGTTAATGGCTACACCTTC. Its protein product is CASSLKVNGYTF. The J gene is TRBJ1-2, the V gene TRBV11-1; the D is unclear. Trimming removed 2 bases at V and 6 bases at J, with 7 bases between. This CDR3 comprises 12 residues. Germline V gene data show CDR1 as SGHAT and CDR2 as FQDESV (reference sequence).

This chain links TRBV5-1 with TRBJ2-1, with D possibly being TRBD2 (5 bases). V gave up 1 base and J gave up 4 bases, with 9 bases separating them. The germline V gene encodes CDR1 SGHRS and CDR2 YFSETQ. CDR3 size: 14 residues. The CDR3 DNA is TGCGCCAGCAGCTTGACTAGGGATTACAATGAGCAGTTCTTC. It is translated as CASSLTRDYNEQFF.

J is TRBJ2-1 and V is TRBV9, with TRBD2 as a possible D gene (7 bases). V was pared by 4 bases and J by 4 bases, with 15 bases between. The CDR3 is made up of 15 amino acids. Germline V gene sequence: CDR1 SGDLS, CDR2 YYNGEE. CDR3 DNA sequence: TGTGCCAGCAGCTTGGGGGGGCAAACTTACAATGAGCAGTTCTTC. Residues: CASSLGGQTYNEQFF.

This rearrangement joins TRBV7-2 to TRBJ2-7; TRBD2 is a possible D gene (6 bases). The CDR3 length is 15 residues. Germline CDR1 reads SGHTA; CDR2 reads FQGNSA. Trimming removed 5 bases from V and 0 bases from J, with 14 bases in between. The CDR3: CASSLGRGNSYEQYF. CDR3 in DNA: TGTGCCAGCAGCCTCGGGAGAGGGAACTCCTACGAGCAGTACTTC.

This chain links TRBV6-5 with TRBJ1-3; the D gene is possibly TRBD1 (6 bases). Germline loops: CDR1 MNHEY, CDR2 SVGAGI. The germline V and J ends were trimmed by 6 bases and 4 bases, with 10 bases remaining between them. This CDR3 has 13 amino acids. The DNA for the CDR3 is TGTGCCAGCAGCCGGACAGTCGGAAACACCATATATTTT. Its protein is CASSRTVGNTIYF.

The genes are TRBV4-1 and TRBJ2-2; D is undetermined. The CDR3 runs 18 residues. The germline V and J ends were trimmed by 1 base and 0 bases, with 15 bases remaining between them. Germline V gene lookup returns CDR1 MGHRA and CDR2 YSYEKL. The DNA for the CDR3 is TGCGCCAGCAGCCAAGTAAAAGGGAATGATTCGAACACCGGGGAGCTGTTTTTT. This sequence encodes CASSQVKGNDSNTGELFF.

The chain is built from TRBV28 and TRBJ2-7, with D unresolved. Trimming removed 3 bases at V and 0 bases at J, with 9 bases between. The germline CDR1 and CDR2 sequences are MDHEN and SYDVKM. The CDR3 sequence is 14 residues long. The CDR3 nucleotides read TGTGCCAGCAGTTTGCGGCGGAACTCCTACGAGCAGTACTTC. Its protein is CASSLRRNSYEQYF. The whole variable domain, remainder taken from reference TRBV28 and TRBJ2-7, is DVKVTQSSRYLVKRTGEKVFLECVQDMDHENMFWYRQDPGLGLRLIYFSYDVKMKEKGDIPEGYSVSREKKERFSLILESASTNQTSMYLCASSLRRNSYEQYFGPGTRLTVT.

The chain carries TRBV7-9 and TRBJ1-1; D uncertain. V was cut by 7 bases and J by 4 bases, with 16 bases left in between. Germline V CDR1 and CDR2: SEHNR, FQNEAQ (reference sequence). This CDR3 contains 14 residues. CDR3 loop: CASKAGYLRTEAFF. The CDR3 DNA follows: TGTGCCAGCAAGGCGGGGTACCTACGCACTGAAGCTTTCTTT.

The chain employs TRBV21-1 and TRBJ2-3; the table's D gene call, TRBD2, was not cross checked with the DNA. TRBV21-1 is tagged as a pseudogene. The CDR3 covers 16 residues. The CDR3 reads CASSKDRSYHTDTQYF. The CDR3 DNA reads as TGTGCCAGCAGCAAAGATCGGTCATATCACACAGATACGCAGTATTTT.

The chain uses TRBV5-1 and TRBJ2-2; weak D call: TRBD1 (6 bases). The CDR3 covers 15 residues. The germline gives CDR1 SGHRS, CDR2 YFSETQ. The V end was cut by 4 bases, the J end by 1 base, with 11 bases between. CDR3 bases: TGCGCCAGCAGCCCCGGGACACTGAACACCGGGGAGCTGTTTTTT. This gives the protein CASSPGTLNTGELFF.

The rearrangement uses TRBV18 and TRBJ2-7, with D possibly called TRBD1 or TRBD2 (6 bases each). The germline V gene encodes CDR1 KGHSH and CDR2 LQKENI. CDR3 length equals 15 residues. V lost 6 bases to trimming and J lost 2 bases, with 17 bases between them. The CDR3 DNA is TGTGCCAGCTCCCCCCGGGGGCTCATGACCTACGAGCAGTACTTC. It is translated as CASSPRGLMTYEQYF.

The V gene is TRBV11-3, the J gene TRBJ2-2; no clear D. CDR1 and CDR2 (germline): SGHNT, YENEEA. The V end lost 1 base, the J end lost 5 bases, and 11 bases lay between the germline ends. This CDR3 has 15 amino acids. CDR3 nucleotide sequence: TGTGCCAGCAGCTTAGGGACCTCAACAACCGGGGAGCTGTTTTTT. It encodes CASSLGTSTTGELFF.

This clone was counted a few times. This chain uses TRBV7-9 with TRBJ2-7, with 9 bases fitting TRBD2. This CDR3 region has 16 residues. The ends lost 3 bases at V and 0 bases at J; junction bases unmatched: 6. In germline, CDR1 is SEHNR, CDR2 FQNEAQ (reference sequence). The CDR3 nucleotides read TGTGCCAGCAGCTTCCCGAGCGGGGGGAGCTCCTACGAGCAGTACTTC. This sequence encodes CASSFPSGGSSYEQYF.

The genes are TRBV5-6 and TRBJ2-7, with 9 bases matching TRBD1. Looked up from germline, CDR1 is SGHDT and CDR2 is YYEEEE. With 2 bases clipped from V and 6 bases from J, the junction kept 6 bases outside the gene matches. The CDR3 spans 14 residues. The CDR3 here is CASSLWDRAGEQYF. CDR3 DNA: TGTGCCAGCAGCTTATGGGACAGGGCGGGCGAGCAGTACTTC.

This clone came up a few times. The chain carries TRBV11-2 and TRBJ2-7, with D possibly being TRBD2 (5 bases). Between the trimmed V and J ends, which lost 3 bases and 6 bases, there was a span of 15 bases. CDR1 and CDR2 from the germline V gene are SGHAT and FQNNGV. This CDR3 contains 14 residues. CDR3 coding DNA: TGTGCCAGCAGCTTGATTCCGGGGAACGGCGAGCAGTACTTC. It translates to CASSLIPGNGEQYF.

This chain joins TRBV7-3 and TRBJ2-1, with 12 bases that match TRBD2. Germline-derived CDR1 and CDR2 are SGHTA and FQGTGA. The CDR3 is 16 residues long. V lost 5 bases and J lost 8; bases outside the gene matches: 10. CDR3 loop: CASSTTSGSFIYEQFF. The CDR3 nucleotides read TGTGCCAGCAGCACGACTAGCGGGAGCTTTATATATGAGCAGTTCTTC.

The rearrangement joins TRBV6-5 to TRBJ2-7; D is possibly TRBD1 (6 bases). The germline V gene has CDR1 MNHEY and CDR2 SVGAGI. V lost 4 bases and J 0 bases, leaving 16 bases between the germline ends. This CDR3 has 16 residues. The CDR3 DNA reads TGTGCCAGCAGTTCGCCGTCAGGGGTTAGCTCCTACGAGCAGTACTTC. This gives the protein CASSSPSGVSSYEQYF.

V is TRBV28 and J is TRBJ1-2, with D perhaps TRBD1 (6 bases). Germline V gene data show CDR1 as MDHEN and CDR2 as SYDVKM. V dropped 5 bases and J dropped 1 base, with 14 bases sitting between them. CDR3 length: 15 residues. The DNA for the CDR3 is TGTGCCAGCAGTCCGCCAGGGGACTTTAACTATGGCTACACCTTC. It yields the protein CASSPPGDFNYGYTF.

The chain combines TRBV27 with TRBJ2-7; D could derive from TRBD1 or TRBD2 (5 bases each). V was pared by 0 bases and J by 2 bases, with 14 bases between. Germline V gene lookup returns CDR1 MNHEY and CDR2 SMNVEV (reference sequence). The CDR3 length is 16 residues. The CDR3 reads CASSLSTGTLAYEQYF. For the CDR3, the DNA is TGTGCCAGCAGTTTATCGACGGGGACCTTAGCCTACGAGCAGTACTTC.

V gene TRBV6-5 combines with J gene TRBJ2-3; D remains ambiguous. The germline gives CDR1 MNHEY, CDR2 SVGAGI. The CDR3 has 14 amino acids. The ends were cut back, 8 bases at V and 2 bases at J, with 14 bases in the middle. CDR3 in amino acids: CASGRPAYTDTQYF. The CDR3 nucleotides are TGTGCCAGCGGCCGTCCCGCTTACACAGATACGCAGTATTTT.

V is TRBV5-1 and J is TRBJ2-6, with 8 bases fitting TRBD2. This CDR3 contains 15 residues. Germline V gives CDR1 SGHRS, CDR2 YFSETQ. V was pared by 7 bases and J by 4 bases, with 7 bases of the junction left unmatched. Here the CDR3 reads CASAAGGAGANVLTF. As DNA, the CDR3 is TGCGCCAGCGCCGCCGGGGGGGCCGGGGCCAACGTCCTGACTTTC.

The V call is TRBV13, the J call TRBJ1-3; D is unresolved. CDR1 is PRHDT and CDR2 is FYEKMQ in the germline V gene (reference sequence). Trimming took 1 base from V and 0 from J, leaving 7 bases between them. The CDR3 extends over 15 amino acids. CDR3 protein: CASSLDGSSGNTIYF. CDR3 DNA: TGTGCCAGCAGCTTAGACGGAAGCTCTGGAAACACCATATATTTT.

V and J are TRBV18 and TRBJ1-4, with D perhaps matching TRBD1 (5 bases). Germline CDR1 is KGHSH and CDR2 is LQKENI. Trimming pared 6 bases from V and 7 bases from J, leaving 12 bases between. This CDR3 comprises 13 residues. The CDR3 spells CASSGQYGEKLFF. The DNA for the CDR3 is TGTGCCAGCTCCGGACAATACGGTGAAAAACTGTTTTTT.

CDR3: CASTAEGLPTGELFF. The CDR3 region has the DNA TGTGCCAGCACCGCGGAGGGACTCCCTACCGGGGAGCTGTTTTTT. V and J are TRBV5-4 and TRBJ2-2; TRBD2 might be the D (6 bases). The germline V gene encodes CDR1 SGHNT and CDR2 YYREEE (reference sequence). Trimming took 6 bases from V and 5 from J, leaving 17 bases between them. This CDR3 has 15 amino acids.

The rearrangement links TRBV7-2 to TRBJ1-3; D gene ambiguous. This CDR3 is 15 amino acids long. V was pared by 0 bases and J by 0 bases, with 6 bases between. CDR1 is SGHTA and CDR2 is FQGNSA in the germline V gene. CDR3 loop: CASSLAPSSGNTIYF. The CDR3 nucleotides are TGTGCCAGCAGCTTAGCGCCTAGCTCTGGAAACACCATATATTTT.